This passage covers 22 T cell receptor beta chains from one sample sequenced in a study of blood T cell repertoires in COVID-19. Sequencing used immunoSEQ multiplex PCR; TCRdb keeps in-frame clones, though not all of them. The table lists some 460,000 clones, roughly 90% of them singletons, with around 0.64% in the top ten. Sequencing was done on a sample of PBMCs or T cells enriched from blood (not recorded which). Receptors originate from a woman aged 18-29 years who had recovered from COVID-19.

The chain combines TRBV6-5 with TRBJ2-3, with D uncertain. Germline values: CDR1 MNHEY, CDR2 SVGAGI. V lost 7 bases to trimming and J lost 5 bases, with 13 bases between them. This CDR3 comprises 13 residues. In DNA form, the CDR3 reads TGTGCCAGCAAACCGAGTACTCGAGATACGCAGTATTTT. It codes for CASKPSTRDTQYF.

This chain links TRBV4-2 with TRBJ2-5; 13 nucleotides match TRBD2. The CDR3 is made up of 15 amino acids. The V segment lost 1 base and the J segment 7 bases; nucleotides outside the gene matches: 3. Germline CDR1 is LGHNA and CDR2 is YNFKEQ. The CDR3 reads CASSQGGLAGRTQYF. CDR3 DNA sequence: TGTGCCAGCAGCCAAGGGGGACTAGCGGGGAGGACCCAGTACTTC.

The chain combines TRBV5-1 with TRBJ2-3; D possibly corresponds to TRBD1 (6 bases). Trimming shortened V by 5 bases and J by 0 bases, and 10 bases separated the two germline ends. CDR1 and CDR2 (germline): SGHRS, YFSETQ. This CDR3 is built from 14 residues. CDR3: CASRDRISTDTQYF. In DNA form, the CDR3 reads TGCGCCAGCAGGGACAGAATAAGCACAGATACGCAGTATTTT. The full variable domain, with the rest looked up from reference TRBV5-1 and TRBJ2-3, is KAGVTQTPRYLIKTRGQQVTLSCSPISGHRSVSWYQQTPGQGLQFLFEYFSETQRNKGNFPGRFSGRQFSNSRSEMNVSTLELGDSALYLCASRDRISTDTQYFGPGTRLTVL.

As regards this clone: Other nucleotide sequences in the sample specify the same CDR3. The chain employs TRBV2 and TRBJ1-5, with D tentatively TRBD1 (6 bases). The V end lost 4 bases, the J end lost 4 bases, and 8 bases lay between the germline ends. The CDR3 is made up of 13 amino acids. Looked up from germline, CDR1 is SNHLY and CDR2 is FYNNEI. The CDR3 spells CASSGTANQPQHF. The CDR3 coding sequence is TGTGCCAGCAGTGGGACAGCTAATCAGCCCCAGCATTTT. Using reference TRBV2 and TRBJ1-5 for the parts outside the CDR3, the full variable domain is EPEVTQTPSHQVTQMGQEVILRCVPISNHLYFYWYRQILGQKVEFLVSFYNNEISEKSEIFDDQFSVERPDGSNFTLKIRSTKLEDSAMYFCASSGTANQPQHFGDGTRLSIL.

The CDR3 region is CASSQETLGNTIYF. CDR3 DNA sequence: TGCGCCAGCAGCCAAGAAACTCTGGGAAACACCATATATTTT. The chain is built from TRBV4-1 and TRBJ1-3; D is unresolved. The CDR3 consists of 14 residues. V lost 0 bases to trimming and J lost 4 bases, with 7 bases between them. The germline gives CDR1 MGHRA, CDR2 YSYEKL.

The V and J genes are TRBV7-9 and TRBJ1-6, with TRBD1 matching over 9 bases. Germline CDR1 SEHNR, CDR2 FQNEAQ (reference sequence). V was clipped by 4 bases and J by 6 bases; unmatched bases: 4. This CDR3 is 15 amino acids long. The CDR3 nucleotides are TGTGCCAGCAGCTCGGGGACAGGGATTAATTCACCCCTCCACTTT. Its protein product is CASSSGTGINSPLHF.

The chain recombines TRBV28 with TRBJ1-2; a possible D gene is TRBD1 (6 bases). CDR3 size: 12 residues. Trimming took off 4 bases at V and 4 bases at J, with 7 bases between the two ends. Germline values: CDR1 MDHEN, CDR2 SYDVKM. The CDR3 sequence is CASSSGVYGYTF. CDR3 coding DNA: TGTGCCAGCAGTTCAGGGGTCTATGGCTACACCTTC.

CDR3 amino acids: CASSTLGGALLYGYTF. CDR3 nucleotide sequence: TGTGCCAGCAGCACGTTAGGGGGAGCACTCCTCTATGGCTACACCTTC. The V call is TRBV7-9, the J call TRBJ1-2; tentatively, D is TRBD1 (6 bases). Looked up from germline, CDR1 is SEHNR and CDR2 is FQNEAQ (reference sequence). This CDR3 spans 16 amino acids. Trimming took 5 bases from V and 4 from J, leaving 20 bases between them. The full variable domain, rest sourced from reference TRBV7-9 and TRBJ1-2, is DTGVSQNPRHKITKRGQNVTFRCDPISEHNRLYWYRQTLGQGPEFLTYFQNEAQLEKSRLLSDRFSAERPKGSFSTLEIQRTEQGDSAMYLCASSTLGGALLYGYTFGSGTRLTVV.

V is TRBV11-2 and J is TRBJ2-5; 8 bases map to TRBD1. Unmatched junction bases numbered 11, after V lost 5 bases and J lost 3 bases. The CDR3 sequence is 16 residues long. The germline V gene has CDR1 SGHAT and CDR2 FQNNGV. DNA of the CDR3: TGTGCCAGCAGCCCCTGGACAGGGATGGTTGAAGAGACCCAGTACTTC. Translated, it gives CASSPWTGMVEETQYF.

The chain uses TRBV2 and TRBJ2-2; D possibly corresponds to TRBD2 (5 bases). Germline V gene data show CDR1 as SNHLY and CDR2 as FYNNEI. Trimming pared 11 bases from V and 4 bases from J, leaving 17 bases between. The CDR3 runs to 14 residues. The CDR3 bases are TGTGCCTTCCCATCTTCCGCGGGCACCGGGGAGCTGTTTTTT. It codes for CAFPSSAGTGELFF.

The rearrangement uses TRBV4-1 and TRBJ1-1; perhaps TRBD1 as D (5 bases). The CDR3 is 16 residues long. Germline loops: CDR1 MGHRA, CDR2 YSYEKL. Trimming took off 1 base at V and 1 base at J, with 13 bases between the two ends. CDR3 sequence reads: CASSQAPTTANTEAFF. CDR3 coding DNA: TGCGCCAGCAGCCAAGCCCCCACGACAGCGAACACTGAAGCTTTCTTT.

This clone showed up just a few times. CDR3 sequence reads: CASSRGPDTQYF. The CDR3 coding sequence is TGTGCCAGTAGTCGGGGTCCAGATACGCAGTATTTT. This chain uses TRBV19 with TRBJ2-3, with a tentative D call TRBD2 (5 bases). The length of the CDR3 is 12 residues. Germline CDR1 is LNHDA and CDR2 is SQIVND (reference sequence). The V end lost 5 bases, the J end lost 4 bases, and 7 bases lay between the germline ends.

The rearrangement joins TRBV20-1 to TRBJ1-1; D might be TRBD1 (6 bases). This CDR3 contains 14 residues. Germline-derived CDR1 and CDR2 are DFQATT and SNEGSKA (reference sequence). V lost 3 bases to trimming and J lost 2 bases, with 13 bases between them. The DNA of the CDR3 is TGCAGTGCTAGTTGGGGGGGCTCAAACACTGAAGCTTTCTTT. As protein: CSASWGGSNTEAFF.

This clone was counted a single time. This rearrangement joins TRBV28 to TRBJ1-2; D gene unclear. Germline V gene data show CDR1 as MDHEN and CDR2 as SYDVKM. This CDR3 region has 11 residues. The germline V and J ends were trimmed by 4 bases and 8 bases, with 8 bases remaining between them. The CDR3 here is CASSSGSGYTF. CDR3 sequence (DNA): TGTGCCAGCAGTTCGGGGTCAGGCTACACCTTC.

CDR3 residues: CASSQVVGTGGKNEQFF. Written as DNA, the CDR3 is TGCGCCAGCAGCCAAGTGGTCGGGACAGGGGGCAAAAATGAGCAGTTCTTC. The rearrangement joins TRBV4-1 to TRBJ2-1, with 12 nucleotides matching TRBD1. CDR1 and CDR2 (germline): MGHRA, YSYEKL. The CDR3 covers 17 residues. After removal of 1 base from V and 7 bases from J, the junction contained 8 bases not matched to a gene.

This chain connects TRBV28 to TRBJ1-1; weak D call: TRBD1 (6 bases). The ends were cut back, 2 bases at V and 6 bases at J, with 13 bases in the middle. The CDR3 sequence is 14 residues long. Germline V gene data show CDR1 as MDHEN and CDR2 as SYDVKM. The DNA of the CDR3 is TGTGCCAGCAGTTTAATCTGGTCAGGGGCTGAAGCTTTCTTT. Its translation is CASSLIWSGAEAFF.

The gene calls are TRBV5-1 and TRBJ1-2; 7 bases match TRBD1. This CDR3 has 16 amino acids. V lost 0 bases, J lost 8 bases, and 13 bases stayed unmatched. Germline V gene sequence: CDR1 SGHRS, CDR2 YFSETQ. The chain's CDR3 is CASSLGGTERLSGYTF. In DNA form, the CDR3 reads TGCGCCAGCAGCTTGGGTGGGACAGAGCGTCTGAGCGGCTACACCTTC.

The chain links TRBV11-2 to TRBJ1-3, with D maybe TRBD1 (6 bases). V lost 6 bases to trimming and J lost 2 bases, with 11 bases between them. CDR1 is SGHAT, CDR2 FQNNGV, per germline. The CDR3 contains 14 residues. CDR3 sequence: CASSSTGTGNTIYF. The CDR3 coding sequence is TGTGCCAGCAGTTCCACAGGGACTGGAAACACCATATATTTT.

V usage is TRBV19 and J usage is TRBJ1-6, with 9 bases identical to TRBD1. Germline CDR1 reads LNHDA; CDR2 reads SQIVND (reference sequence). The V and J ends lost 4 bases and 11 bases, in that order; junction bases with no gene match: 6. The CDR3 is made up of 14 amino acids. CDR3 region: CASSTQDRGTPLHF. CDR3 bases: TGTGCCAGTAGTACCCAAGACAGGGGGACACCCCTCCACTTT. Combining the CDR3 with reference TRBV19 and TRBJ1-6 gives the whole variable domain DGGITQSPKYLFRKEGQNVTLSCEQNLNHDAMYWYRQDPGQGLRLIYYSQIVNDFQKGDIAEGYSVSREKKESFPLTVTSAQKNPTAFYLCASSTQDRGTPLHFGNGTRLTVT.

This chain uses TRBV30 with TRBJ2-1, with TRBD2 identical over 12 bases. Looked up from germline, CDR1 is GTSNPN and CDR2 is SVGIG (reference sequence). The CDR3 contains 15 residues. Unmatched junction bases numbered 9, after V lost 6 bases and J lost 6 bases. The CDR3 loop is CACATSGGWSNEQFF. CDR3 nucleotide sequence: TGTGCCTGTGCCACTAGCGGGGGGTGGAGCAATGAGCAGTTCTTC.

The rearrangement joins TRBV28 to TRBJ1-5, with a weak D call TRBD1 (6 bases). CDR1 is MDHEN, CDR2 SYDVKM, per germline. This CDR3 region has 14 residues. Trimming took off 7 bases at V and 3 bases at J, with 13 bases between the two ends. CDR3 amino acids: CASTNRENNQPQHF. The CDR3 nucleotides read TGTGCCAGCACAAACAGGGAGAACAATCAGCCCCAGCATTTT. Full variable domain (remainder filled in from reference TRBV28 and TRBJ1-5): DVKVTQSSRYLVKRTGEKVFLECVQDMDHENMFWYRQDPGLGLRLIYFSYDVKMKEKGDIPEGYSVSREKKERFSLILESASTNQTSMYLCASTNRENNQPQHFGDGTRLSIL.

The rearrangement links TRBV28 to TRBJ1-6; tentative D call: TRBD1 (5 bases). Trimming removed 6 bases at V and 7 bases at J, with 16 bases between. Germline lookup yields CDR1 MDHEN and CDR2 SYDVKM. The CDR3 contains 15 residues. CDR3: CASSLIGGGNSPLHF. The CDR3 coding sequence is TGTGCCAGCAGCTTGATTGGGGGGGGAAATTCACCCCTCCACTTT.